This passage covers 11 T cell receptor beta chains from one sample sequenced in a study of vaccination and CD4 T cells after COVID-19. Cultured CD4+ T cell DNA underwent sequencing with the Oncomine TCR Beta short-read assay. TCRdb reprocessed the PCR reads with MiXCR, giving one entry per CDR3 protein. The sample lists some 25,000 distinct CDR3 sequences; 25% to 35% were seen once. Their antigens remain unidentified. Time point denoted: late sampling 161 to 241 days after vaccination in three convalescent patients. Indicated treatment: approximately nine-day PBMC culture with coronavirus spike peptide pools or control peptides (ViraFEST assay). Sequencing was performed on CD4+ T cells from blood, cultured in vitro, taken about 7 months after SARS-CoV-2 vaccination. These receptors originate from a human donor who had recovered from COVID-19.

The chain uses TRBV2 and TRBJ1-2, with 8 bases that match TRBD1. Trimming at V came to 9 bases and at J to 8 bases, leaving 11 bases not matched to a gene. Germline V gene lookup returns CDR1 SNHLY and CDR2 FYNNEI. The CDR3 is 13 residues long. For the CDR3, the DNA is TGTGCCAGAGCGACAGGGGCAGCGGGAGGCTACACCTTC. It specifies CARATGAAGGYTF.

The V call is TRBV7-9, the J call TRBJ2-1, with a weak D call TRBD2 (6 bases). Germline V gives CDR1 SEHNR, CDR2 FQNEAQ (reference sequence). The CDR3 extends over 14 amino acids. V lost 4 bases and J lost 0, with 7 bases in between. CDR3 in amino acids: CASSSDYSYNEQFF. CDR3 coding DNA: TGTGCCAGCAGCTCGGACTACTCCTACAATGAGCAGTTCTTC. The full variable domain, in which reference TRBV7-9 and TRBJ2-1 provide the parts outside the CDR3, is DTGVSQNPRHKITKRGQNVTFRCDPISEHNRLYWYRQTLGQGPEFLTYFQNEAQLEKSRLLSDRFSAERPKGSFSTLEIQRTEQGDSAMYLCASSSDYSYNEQFFGPGTRLTVL.

This chain connects TRBV6-1 to TRBJ1-1; possible D gene TRBD1, 5 bases. The germline V gene encodes CDR1 MNHNS and CDR2 SASEGT. The CDR3 covers 15 residues. Trimming took 7 bases from V and 0 from J, leaving 15 bases between them. The CDR3 reads CASTRAGGLNTEAFF. CDR3 coding DNA: TGTGCCAGCACCAGGGCTGGGGGTTTGAACACTGAAGCTTTCTTT.

The rearrangement joins TRBV27 to TRBJ2-5, with D maybe TRBD2 (6 bases). Looked up from germline, CDR1 is MNHEY and CDR2 is SMNVEV (reference sequence). Deletions cut 3 bases from V and 5 bases from J, with 10 bases between. This CDR3 has 13 amino acids. The CDR3: CASSFGGMETQYF. CDR3 DNA: TGTGCCAGCAGTTTCGGAGGGATGGAGACCCAGTACTTC.

This clonotype turned up a few times. The chain is built from TRBV20-1 and TRBJ2-7; D call uncertain. Germline lookup yields CDR1 DFQATT and CDR2 SNEGSKA (reference sequence). V was cut by 3 bases and J by 0 bases, with 9 bases left in between. CDR3 length: 13 amino acids. CDR3 in DNA: TGCAGTGCTAGGCGGACCGCCTCCTACGAGCAGTACTTC. Its translation is CSARRTASYEQYF.

This clonotype occurred a few times. The rearrangement links TRBV6-1 to TRBJ2-7, with 9 bases that match TRBD2. CDR3 length: 15 amino acids. V shed 7 bases and J 2 bases; nucleotides not matched to a gene: 9. Germline V gene lookup returns CDR1 MNHNS and CDR2 SASEGT. The CDR3 here is CASTEWLAGPYEQYF. The DNA for the CDR3 is TGTGCCAGCACCGAATGGCTAGCGGGGCCCTACGAGCAGTACTTC.

This chain connects TRBV19 to TRBJ1-1; weak D call: TRBD1 (5 bases). There are 12 residues in the CDR3. Germline values: CDR1 LNHDA, CDR2 SQIVND (reference sequence). Trimming removed 1 base from V and 9 bases from J, with 9 bases in between. Written as DNA, the CDR3 is TGTGCCAGTAGTATAGGGGACGGGAAAGCTTTCTTT. This encodes CASSIGDGKAFF.

This clonotype was detected a few times. V usage is TRBV19 and J usage is TRBJ1-1, with D possibly matching TRBD1 (5 bases). V lost 5 bases and J lost 8, with 9 bases in between. Germline V CDR1 and CDR2: LNHDA, SQIVND (reference sequence). The CDR3 is 11 amino acids. CDR3 protein: CASSWGEEAFF. Written as DNA, the CDR3 is TGTGCCAGTAGTTGGGGGGAAGAAGCTTTCTTT.

The chain links TRBV20-1 to TRBJ2-1; 7 bases map to TRBD2. Germline V gives CDR1 DFQATT, CDR2 SNEGSKA (reference sequence). Losses at the gene ends were 1 base for V and 4 bases for J; bases not matched to a gene: 7. The CDR3 loop spans 15 amino acids. The DNA for the CDR3 is TGCAGTGCTAGAGCATTGCGGGAGTTTTACAATGAGCAGTTCTTC. Protein: CSARALREFYNEQFF.

Only a few counts were recorded for this clonotype. The chain joins TRBV6-1 to TRBJ2-7; TRBD1 matches 8 bases. Trimming at V came to 5 bases and at J to 2 bases, leaving 8 bases not matched to a gene. The CDR3 consists of 15 residues. Germline V lookup: CDR1 MNHNS, CDR2 SASEGT. This CDR3 reads CASSPRQGHTYEQYF. CDR3 bases: TGTGCCAGCAGTCCGCGACAGGGGCATACCTACGAGCAGTACTTC.

This clonotype was found a few times. The rearrangement joins TRBV7-9 to TRBJ2-1; D not resolved. The length of the CDR3 is 13 residues. Trimming shortened V by 0 bases and J by 1 base, and 1 base separated the two germline ends. From germline, CDR1 is SEHNR and CDR2 FQNEAQ (reference sequence). This CDR3 is CASSLASYNEQFF. The CDR3 bases are TGTGCCAGCAGCTTAGCGTCCTACAATGAGCAGTTCTTC.